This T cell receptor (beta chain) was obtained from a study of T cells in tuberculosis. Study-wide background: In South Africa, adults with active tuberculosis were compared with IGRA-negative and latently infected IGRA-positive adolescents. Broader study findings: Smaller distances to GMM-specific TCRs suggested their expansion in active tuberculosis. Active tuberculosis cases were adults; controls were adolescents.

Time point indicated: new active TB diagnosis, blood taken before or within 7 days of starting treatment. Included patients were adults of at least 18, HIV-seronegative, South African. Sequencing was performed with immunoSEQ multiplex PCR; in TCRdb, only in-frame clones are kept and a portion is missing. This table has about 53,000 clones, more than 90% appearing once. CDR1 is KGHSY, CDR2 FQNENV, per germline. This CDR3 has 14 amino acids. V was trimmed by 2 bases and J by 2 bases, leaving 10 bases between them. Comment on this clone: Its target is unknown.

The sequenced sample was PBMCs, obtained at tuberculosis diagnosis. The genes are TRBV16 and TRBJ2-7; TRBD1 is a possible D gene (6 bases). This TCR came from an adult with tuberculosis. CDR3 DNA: TGTGCCAGCAGCCAACGGACAGTACCCTACGAGCAGTACTTC. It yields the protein CASSQRTVPYEQYF.